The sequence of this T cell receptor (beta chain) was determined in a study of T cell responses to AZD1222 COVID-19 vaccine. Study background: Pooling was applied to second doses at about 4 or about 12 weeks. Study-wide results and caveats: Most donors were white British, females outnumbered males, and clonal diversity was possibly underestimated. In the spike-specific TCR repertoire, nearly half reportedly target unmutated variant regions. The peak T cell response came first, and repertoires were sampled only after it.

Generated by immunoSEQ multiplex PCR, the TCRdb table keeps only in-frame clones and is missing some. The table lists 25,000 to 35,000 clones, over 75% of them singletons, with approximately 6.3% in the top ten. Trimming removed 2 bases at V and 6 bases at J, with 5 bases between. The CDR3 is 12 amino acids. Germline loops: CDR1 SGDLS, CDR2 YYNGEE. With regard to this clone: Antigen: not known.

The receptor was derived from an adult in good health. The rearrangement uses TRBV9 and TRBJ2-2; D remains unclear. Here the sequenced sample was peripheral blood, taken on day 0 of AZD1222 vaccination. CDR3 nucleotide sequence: TGTGCCAGCAGCGTTGGACCCGGGGAGCTGTTTTTT. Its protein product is CASSVGPGELFF.